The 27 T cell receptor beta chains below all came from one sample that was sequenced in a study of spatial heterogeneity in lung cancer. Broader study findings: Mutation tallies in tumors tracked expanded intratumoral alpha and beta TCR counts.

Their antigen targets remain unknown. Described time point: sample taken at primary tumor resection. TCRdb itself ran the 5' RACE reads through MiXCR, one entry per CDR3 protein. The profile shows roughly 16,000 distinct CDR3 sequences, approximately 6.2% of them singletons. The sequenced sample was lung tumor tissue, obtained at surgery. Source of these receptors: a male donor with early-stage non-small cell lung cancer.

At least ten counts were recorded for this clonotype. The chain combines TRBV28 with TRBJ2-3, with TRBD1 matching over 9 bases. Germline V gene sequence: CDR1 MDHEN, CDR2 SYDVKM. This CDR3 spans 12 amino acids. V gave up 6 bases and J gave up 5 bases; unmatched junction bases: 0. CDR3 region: CASRGQGDTQYF. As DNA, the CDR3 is TGTGCCAGCAGGGGACAGGGAGATACGCAGTATTTT.

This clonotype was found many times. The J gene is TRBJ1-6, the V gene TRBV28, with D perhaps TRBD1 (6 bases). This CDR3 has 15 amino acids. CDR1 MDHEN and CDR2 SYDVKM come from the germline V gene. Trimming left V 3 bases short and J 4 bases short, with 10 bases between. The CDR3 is CASSFPGQYNSPLHF. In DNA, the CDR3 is TGTGCCAGCAGTTTCCCCGGACAGTATAATTCACCCCTCCACTTT.

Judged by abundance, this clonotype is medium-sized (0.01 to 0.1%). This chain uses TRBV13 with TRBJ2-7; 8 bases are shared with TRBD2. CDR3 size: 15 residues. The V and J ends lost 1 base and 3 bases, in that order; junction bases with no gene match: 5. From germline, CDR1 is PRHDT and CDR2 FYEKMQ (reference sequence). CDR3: CASSLVSGGNYEQYF. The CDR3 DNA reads TGTGCCAGCAGCTTAGTGAGCGGGGGAAACTACGAGCAGTACTTC.

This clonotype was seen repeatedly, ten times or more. The CDR3 DNA sequence: TGCAGCGTGGGGGGCAGGCTCACCGGGGAGCTGTTTTTT. This codes for CSVGGRLTGELFF. V usage is TRBV29-1 and J usage is TRBJ2-2, with D perhaps given as TRBD1 or TRBD2 (6 bases each). Trimming removed 6 bases at V and 4 bases at J, with 12 bases between. The CDR3 spans 13 residues. Germline V gives CDR1 SQVTM, CDR2 ANQGSEA.

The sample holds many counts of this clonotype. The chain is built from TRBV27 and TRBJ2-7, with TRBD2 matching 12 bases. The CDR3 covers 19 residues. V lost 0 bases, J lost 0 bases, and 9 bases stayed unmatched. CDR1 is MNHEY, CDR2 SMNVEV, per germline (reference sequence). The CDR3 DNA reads TGTGCCAGCAGTTTATCGGGACTAGCGGGCGCAACATTCTCCTACGAGCAGTACTTC. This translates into CASSLSGLAGATFSYEQYF.

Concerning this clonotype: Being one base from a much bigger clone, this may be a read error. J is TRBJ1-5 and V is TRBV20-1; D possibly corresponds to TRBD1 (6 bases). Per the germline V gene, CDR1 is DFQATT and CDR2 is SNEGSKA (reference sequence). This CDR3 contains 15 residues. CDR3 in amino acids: CSAREGDRNNQPQQF. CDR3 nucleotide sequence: TGCAGTGCTAGAGAGGGAGACAGGAATAATCAGCCCCAGCAGTTT.

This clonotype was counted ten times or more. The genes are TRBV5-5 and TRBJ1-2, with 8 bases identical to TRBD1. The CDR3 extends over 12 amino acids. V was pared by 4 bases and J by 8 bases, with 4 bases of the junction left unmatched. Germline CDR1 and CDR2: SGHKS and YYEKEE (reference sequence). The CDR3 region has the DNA TGTGCCAGCAGCCCATGGACAGGGGGCTACACCTTC. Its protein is CASSPWTGGYTF. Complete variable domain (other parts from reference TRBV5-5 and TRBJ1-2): DAGVTQSPTHLIKTRGQQVTLRCSPISGHKSVSWYQQVLGQGPQFIFQYYEKEERGRGNFPDRFSARQFPNYSSELNVNALLLGDSALYLCASSPWTGGYTFGSGTRLTVV.

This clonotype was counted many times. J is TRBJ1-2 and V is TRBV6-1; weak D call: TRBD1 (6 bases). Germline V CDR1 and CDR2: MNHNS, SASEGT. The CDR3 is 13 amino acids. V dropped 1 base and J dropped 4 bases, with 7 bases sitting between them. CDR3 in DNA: TGTGCCAGCAGTGAAGGGGGGCCCTATGGCTACACCTTC. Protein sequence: CASSEGGPYGYTF.

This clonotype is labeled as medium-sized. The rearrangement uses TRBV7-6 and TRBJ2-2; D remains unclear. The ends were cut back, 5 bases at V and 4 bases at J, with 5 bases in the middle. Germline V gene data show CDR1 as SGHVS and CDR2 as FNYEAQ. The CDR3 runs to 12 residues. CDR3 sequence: CASSLGTGELFF. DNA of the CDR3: TGTGCCAGCAGCCTCGGCACCGGGGAGCTGTTTTTT.

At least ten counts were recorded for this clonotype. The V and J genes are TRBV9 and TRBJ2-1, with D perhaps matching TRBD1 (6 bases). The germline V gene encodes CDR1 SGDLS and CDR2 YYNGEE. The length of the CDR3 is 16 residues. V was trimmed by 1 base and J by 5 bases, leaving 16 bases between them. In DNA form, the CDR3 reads TGTGCCAGCAGCGTACCTTCGGACAGTCTTAACAATGAGCAGTTCTTC. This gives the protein CASSVPSDSLNNEQFF. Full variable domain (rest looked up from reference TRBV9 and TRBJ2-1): DSGVTQTPKHLITATGQRVTLRCSPRSGDLSVYWYQQSLDQGLQFLIQYYNGEERAKGNILERFSAQQFPDLHSELNLSSLELGDSALYFCASSVPSDSLNNEQFFGPGTRLTVL.

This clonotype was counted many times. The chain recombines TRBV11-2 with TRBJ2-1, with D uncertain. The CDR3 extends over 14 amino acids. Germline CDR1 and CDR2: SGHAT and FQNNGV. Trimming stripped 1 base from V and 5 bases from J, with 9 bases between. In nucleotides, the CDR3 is TGTGCCAGCAGCTTAGGATATGAAAACAATGAGCAGTTCTTC. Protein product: CASSLGYENNEQFF.

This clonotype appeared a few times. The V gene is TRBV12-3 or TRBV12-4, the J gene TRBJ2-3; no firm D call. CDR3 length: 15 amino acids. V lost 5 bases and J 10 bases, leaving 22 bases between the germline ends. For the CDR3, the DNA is TGTGCCAGCAGTCCCGACGCAGGTTCCCAGATCGCGCAGTATTTT. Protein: CASSPDAGSQIAQYF.

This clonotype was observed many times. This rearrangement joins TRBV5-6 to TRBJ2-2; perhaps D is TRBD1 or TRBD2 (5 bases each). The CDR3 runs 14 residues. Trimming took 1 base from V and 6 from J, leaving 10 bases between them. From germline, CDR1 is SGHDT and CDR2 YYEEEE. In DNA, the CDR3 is TGTGCCAGCAGCTTGTCAGGGACCCCCGGGGAGCTGTTTTTT. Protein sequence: CASSLSGTPGELFF.

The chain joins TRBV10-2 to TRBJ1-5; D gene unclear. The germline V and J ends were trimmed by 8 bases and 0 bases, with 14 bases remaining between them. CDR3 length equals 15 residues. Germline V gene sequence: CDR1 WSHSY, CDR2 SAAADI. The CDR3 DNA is TGCGCCAGCGGGGAGGGTGGAGATAGCAATCAGCCCCAGCATTTT. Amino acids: CASGEGGDSNQPQHF.

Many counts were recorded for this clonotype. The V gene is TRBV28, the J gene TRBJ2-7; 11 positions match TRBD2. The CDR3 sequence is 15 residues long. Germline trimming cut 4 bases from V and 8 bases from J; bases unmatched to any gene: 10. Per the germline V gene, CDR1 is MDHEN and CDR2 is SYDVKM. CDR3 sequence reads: CASSSPSSGGNQQYF. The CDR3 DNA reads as TGTGCCAGCAGTTCTCCATCTAGCGGGGGGAACCAGCAGTACTTC.

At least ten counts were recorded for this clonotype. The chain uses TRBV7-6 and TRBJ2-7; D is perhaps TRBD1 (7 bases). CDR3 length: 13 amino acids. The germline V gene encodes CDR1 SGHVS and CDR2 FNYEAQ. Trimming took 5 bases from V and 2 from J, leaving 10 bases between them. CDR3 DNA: TGTGCCAGCAGCGGAGGGACAGCCTACGAGCAGTACTTC. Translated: CASSGGTAYEQYF.

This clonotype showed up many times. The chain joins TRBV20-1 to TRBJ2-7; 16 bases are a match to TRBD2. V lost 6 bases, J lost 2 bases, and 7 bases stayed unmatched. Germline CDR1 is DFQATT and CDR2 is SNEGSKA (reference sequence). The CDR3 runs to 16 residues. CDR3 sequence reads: CSAGTSGRAYTYEQYF. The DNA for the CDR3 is TGCAGTGCCGGGACTAGCGGGAGGGCCTACACCTACGAGCAGTACTTC.

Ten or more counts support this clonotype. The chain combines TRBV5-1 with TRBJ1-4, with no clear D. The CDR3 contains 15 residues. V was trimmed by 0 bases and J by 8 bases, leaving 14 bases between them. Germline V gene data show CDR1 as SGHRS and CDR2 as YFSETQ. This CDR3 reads CASSLDGTRREKLFF. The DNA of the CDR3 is TGCGCCAGCAGCTTGGACGGCACACGGCGGGAAAAACTGTTTTTT.

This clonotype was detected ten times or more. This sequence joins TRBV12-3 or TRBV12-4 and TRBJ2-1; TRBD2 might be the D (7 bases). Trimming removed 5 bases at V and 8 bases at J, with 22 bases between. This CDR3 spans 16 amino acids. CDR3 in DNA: TGTGCCAGCAGTGCCCAAGCCCAGGGGAGCGGGGATGAGCAGTTCTTC. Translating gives CASSAQAQGSGDEQFF.

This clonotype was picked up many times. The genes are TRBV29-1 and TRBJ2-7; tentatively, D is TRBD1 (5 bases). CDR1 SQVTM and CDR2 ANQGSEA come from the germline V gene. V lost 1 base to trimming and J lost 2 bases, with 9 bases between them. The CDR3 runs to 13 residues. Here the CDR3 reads CSVEGSGTYEQYF. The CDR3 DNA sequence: TGCAGCGTTGAAGGATCAGGGACCTACGAGCAGTACTTC.

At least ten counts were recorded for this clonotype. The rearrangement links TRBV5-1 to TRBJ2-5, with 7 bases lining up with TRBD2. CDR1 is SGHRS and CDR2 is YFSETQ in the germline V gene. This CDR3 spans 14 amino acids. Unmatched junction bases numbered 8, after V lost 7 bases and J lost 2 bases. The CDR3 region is CASSIGGGQETQYF. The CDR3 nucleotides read TGCGCCAGCTCCATTGGGGGGGGTCAAGAGACCCAGTACTTC.

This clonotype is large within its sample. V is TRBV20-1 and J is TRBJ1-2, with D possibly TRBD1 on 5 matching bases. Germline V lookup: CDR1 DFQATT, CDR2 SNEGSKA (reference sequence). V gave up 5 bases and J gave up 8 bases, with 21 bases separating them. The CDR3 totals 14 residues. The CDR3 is CSAARGRVAGGYTF. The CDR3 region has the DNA TGCAGTGCTGCGCGGGGCAGGGTAGCGGGAGGCTACACCTTC.

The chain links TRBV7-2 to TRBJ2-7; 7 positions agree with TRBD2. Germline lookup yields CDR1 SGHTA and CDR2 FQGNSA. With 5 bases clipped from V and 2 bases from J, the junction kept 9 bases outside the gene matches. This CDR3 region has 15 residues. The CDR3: CASSPEASGPYEQYF. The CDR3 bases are TGTGCCAGCAGCCCAGAGGCTAGCGGTCCCTACGAGCAGTACTTC.

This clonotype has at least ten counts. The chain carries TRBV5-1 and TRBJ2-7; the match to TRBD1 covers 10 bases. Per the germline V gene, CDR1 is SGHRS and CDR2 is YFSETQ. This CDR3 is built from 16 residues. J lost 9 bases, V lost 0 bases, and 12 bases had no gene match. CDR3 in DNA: TGCGCCAGCAGCTTGGTCCCCGGGACAGGGGCCCTCGGGCAGTACTTC. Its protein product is CASSLVPGTGALGQYF.

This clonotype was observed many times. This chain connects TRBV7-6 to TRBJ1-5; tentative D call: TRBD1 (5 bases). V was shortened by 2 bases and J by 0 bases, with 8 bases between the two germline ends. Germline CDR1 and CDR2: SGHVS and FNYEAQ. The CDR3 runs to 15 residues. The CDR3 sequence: CASSLTGDSNQPQHF. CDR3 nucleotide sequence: TGTGCCAGCAGCTTAACGGGGGATAGCAATCAGCCCCAGCATTTT.

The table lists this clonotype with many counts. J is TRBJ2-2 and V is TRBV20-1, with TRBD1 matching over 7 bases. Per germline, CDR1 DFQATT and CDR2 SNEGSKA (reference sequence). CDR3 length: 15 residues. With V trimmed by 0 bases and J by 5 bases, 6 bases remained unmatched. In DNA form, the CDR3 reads TGCAGTGCTAGAGAAGGGGGCGCCTATACCGGGGAGCTGTTTTTT. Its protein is CSAREGGAYTGELFF.

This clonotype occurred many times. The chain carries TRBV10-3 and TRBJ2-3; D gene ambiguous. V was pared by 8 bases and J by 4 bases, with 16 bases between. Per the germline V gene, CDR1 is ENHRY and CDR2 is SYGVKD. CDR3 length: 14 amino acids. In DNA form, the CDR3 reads TGTGCCATCTCGGCGGCGGTTGGCGCAGATACGCAGTATTTT. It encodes CAISAAVGADTQYF.